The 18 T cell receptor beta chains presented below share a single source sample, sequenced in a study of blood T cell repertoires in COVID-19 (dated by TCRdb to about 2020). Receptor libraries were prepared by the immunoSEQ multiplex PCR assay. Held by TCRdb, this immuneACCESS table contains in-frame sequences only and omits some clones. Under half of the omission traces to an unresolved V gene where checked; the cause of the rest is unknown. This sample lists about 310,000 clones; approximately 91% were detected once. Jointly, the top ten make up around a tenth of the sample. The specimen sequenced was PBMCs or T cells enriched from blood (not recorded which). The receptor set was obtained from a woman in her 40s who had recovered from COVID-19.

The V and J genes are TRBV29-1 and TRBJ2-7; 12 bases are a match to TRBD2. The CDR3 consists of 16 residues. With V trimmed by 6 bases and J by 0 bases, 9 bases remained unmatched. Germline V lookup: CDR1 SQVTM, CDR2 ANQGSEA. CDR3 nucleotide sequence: TGCAGCGTCACACTAGCGGGGGGCCCCATCTCCTACGAGCAGTACTTC. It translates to CSVTLAGGPISYEQYF.

CDR3 residues: CASSQGADTQYF. In nucleotides, the CDR3 is TGTGCCAGCAGCCAAGGGGCGGATACGCAGTATTTT. The chain is built from TRBV7-2 and TRBJ2-3; D may be TRBD1 (5 bases). Trimming took off 5 bases at V and 6 bases at J, with 9 bases between the two ends. The CDR3 contains 12 residues. Germline V lookup: CDR1 SGHTA, CDR2 FQGNSA.

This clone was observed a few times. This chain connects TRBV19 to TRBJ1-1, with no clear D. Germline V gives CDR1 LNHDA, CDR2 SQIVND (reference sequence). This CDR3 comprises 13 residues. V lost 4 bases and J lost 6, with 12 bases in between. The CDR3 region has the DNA TGTGCCAGTAGTAGCCCCTATTATCCTGAAGCTTTCTTT. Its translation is CASSSPYYPEAFF.

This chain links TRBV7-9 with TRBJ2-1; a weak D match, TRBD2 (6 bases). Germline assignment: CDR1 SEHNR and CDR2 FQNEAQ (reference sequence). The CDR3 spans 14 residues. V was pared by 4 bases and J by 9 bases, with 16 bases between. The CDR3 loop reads CASSSSAGYGEQFF. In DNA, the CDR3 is TGTGCCAGCAGCTCTTCGGCGGGGTACGGTGAGCAGTTCTTC.

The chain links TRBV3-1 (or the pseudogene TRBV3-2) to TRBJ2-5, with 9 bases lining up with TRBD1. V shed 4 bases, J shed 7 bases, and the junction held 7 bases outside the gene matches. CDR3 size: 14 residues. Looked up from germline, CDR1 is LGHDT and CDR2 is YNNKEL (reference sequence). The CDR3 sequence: CASSLQGAHGTQYF. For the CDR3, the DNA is TGTGCCAGCAGCCTACAGGGGGCGCACGGGACCCAGTACTTC.

CDR3 DNA: TGTGCCAGCAGTTACTCCGTAGAAGCTTTCTTT. It is translated as CASSYSVEAFF. The gene calls are TRBV6-2 or TRBV6-3 and TRBJ1-1; D ambiguous. The CDR3 length is 11 residues. Germline V CDR1 and CDR2: MNHEY, SVGEGT. V was pared by 0 bases and J by 8 bases, with 4 bases between.

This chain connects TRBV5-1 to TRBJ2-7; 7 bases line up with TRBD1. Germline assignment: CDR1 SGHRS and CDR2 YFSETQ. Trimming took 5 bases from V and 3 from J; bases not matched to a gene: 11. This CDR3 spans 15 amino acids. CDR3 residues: CASRPSGTESYEQYF. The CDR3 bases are TGCGCCAGCAGACCATCCGGGACAGAGAGCTACGAGCAGTACTTC.

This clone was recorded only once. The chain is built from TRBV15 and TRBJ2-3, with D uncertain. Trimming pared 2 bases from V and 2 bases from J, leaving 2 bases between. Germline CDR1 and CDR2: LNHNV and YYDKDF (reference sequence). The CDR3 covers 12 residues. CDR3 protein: CATSRLTDTQYF. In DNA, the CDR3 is TGTGCCACCAGCAGACTCACAGATACGCAGTATTTT. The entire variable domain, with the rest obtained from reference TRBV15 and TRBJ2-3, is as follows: DAMVIQNPRYQVTQFGKPVTLSCSQTLNHNVMYWYQQKSSQAPKLLFHYYDKDFNNEADTPDNFQSRRPNTSFCFLDIRSPGLGDTAMYLCATSRLTDTQYFGPGTRLTVL.

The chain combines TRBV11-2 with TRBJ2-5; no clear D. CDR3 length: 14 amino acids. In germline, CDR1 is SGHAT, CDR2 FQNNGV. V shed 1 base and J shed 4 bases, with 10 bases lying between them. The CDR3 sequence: CASSLGSGSETQYF. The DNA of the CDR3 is TGTGCCAGCAGCTTAGGCAGTGGCTCAGAGACCCAGTACTTC. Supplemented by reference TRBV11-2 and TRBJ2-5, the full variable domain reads EAGVAQSPRYKIIEKRQSVAFWCNPISGHATLYWYQQILGQGPKLLIQFQNNGVVDDSQLPKDRFSAERLKGVDSTLKIQPAKLEDSAVYLCASSLGSGSETQYFGPGTRLLVL.

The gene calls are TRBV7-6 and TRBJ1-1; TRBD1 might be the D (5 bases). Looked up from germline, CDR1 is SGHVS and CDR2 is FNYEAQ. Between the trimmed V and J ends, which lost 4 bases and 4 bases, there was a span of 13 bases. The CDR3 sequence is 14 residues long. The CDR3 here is CASSSQGWGTEAFF. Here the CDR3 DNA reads TGTGCCAGCAGCTCCCAGGGATGGGGCACTGAAGCTTTCTTT.

The CDR3 is CASSILGNTEAFF. The CDR3 nucleotides are TGTGCCAGTAGTATACTCGGGAACACTGAAGCTTTCTTT. The chain links TRBV19 to TRBJ1-1; D is uncertain. The germline V gene encodes CDR1 LNHDA and CDR2 SQIVND (reference sequence). Trimming took 2 bases from V and 1 from J, leaving 5 bases between them. The CDR3 runs 13 residues.

The CDR3 protein is CASSFRLAGQAYEQYF. As DNA, the CDR3 is TGTGCCAGTAGTTTTAGACTAGCGGGACAAGCCTACGAGCAGTACTTC. V usage is TRBV19 and J usage is TRBJ2-7; 11 bases match TRBD2. J was trimmed by 2 bases and V by 5 bases; bases with no gene match: 8. The CDR3 consists of 16 residues. Germline V gives CDR1 LNHDA, CDR2 SQIVND (reference sequence).

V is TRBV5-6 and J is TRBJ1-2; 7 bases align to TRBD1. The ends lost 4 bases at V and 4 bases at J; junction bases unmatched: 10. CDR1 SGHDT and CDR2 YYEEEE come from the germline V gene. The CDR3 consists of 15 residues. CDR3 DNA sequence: TGTGCCAGCAGCCAAGGACAGGCATCTTTCTATGGCTACACCTTC. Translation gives CASSQGQASFYGYTF.

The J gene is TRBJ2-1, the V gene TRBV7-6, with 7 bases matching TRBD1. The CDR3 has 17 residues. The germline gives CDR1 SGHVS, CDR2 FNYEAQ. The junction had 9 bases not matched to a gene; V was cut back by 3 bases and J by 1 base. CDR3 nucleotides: TGTGCCAGCAGCTTGAGAGCTCCGGGACAGTCCTACAATGAGCAGTTCTTC. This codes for CASSLRAPGQSYNEQFF.

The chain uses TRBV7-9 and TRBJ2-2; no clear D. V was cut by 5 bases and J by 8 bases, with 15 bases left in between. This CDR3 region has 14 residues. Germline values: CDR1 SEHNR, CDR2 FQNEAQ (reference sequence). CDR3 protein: CASSPVEPAGELFF. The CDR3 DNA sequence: TGTGCCAGCAGCCCTGTAGAGCCAGCGGGGGAGCTGTTTTTT.

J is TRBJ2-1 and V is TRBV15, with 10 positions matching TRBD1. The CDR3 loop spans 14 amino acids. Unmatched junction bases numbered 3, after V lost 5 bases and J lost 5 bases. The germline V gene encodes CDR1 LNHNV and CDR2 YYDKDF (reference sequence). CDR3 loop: CATSGGTGDNEQFF. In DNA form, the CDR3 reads TGTGCCACCAGCGGGGGGACAGGGGACAATGAGCAGTTCTTC.

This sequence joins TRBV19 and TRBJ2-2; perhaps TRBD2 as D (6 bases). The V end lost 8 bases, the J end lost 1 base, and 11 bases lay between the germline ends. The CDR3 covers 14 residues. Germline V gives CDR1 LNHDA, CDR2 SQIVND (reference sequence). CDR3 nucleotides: TGTGCCAGTGGGAACGGGAGGAACACCGGGGAGCTGTTTTTT. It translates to CASGNGRNTGELFF.

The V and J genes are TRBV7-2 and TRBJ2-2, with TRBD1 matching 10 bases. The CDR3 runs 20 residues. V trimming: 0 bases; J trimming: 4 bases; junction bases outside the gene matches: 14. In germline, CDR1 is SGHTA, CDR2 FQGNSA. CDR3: CASSLATPAGQGRFTGELFF. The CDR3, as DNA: TGTGCCAGCAGCTTAGCAACACCCGCGGGACAGGGGAGGTTCACCGGGGAGCTGTTTTTT.